This T cell receptor (beta chain) comes out of a study of patients and donors after allogeneic stem cell transplantation. This clonotype was counted only a few times. This CDR3 comprises 14 residues. Trimming took 6 bases from V and 5 from J; bases not matched to a gene: 7. MiXCR was run by TCRdb on the RT-PCR reads, yielding one entry per CDR3 protein. The table shows about 40,000 distinct CDR3 sequences, with 25% to 35% occurring only once. The rearrangement joins TRBV12-3 or TRBV12-4 to TRBJ1-2; 9 positions match TRBD1. Input material: blood, either unsorted or a sorted T cell fraction (not recorded which). The source of this sequence is a human donor who was either an allogeneic HSCT recipient or a stem cell or donor lymphocyte infusion donor (not recorded which). It is not recorded whose cells these are; they may come from a transplant donor. The CDR3 DNA follows: TGTGCCAGCAGGCCCGGGACAGGGCTTTATGGCTACACCTTC. Translation: CASRPGTGLYGYTF.